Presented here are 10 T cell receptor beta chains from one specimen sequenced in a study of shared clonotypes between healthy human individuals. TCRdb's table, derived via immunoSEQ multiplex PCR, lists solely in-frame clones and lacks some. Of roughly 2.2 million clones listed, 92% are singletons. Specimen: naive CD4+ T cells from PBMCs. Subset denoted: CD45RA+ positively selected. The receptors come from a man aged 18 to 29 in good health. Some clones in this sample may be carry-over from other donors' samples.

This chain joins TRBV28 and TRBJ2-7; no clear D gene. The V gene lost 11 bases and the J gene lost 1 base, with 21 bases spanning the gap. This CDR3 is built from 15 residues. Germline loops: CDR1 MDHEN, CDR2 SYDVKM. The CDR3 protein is CAWKGTPSRSYEQYF. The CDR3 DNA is TGTGCCTGGAAGGGCACCCCCTCGAGATCCTACGAGCAGTACTTC.

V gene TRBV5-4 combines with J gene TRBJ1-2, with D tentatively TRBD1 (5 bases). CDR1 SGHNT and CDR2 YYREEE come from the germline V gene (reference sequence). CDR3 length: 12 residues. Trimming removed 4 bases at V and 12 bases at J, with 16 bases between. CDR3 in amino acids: CASSPLGGIDTF. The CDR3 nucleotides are TGTGCCAGCAGCCCCCTGGGGGGAATCGACACCTTC.

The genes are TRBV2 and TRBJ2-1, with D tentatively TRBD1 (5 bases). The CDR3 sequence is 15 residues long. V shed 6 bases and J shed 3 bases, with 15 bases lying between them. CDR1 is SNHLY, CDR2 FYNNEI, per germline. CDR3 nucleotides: TGTGCCAGCAGCTCTCAGGGATTTGGCTACAATGAGCAGTTCTTC. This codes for CASSSQGFGYNEQFF.

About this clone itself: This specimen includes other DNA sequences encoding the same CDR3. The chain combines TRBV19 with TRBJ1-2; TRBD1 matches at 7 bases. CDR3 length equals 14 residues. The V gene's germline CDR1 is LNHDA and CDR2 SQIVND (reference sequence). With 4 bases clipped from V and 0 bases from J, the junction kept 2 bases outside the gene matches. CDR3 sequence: CASSTDRANYGYTF. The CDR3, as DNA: TGTGCCAGTAGTACTGACAGGGCTAACTATGGCTACACCTTC.

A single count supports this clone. DNA for the CDR3: TGTGCCAGCACGGGGTCAGGGAACTATGGCTACACCTTC. As protein: CASTGSGNYGYTF. The rearrangement joins TRBV6-4 to TRBJ1-2; a weak D match, TRBD1 (5 bases). This CDR3 spans 13 amino acids. Trimming left V 7 bases short and J 2 bases short, with 11 bases between. Germline CDR1 reads MRHNA; CDR2 reads SNTAGT.

DNA of the CDR3: TGTGCCAGCGGGTTAGGCAGGGCCGACACCGGGGAGCTGTTTTTT. Protein: CASGLGRADTGELFF. The J gene is TRBJ2-2, the V gene TRBV28; TRBD1 might be the D (5 bases). V lost 8 bases, J lost 3 bases, and 16 bases lay in between. Germline V CDR1 and CDR2: MDHEN, SYDVKM. The CDR3 runs to 15 residues.

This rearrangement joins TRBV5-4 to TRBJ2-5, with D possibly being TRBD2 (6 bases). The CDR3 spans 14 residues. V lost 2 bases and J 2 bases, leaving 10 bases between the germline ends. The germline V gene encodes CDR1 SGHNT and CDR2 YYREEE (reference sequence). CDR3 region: CASSFRDLQETQYF. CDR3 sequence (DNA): TGTGCCAGCAGCTTTAGGGACTTACAAGAGACCCAGTACTTC.

The CDR3 loop reads CASSAGTRGYEQYF. CDR3 DNA: TGCGCCAGCAGCGCCGGGACACGGGGTTACGAGCAGTACTTC. The chain couples TRBV5-1 to TRBJ2-7; D possibly corresponds to TRBD1 (6 bases). Germline-derived CDR1 and CDR2 are SGHRS and YFSETQ. Between the trimmed V and J ends, which lost 4 bases and 4 bases, there was a span of 15 bases. This CDR3 comprises 14 residues.

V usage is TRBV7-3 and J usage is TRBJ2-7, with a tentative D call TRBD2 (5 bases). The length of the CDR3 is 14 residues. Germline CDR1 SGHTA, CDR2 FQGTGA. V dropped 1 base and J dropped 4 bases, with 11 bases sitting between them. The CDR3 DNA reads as TGTGCCAGCAGCTTAAGCGGGCAGCCATACGAGCAGTACTTC. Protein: CASSLSGQPYEQYF.

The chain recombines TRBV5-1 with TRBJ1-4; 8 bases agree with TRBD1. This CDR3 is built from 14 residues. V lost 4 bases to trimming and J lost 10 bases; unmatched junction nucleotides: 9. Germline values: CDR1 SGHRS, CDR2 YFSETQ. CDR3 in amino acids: CASSAGTGGGKLFF. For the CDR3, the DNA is TGCGCCAGCAGCGCTGGGACAGGAGGTGGAAAACTGTTTTTT.